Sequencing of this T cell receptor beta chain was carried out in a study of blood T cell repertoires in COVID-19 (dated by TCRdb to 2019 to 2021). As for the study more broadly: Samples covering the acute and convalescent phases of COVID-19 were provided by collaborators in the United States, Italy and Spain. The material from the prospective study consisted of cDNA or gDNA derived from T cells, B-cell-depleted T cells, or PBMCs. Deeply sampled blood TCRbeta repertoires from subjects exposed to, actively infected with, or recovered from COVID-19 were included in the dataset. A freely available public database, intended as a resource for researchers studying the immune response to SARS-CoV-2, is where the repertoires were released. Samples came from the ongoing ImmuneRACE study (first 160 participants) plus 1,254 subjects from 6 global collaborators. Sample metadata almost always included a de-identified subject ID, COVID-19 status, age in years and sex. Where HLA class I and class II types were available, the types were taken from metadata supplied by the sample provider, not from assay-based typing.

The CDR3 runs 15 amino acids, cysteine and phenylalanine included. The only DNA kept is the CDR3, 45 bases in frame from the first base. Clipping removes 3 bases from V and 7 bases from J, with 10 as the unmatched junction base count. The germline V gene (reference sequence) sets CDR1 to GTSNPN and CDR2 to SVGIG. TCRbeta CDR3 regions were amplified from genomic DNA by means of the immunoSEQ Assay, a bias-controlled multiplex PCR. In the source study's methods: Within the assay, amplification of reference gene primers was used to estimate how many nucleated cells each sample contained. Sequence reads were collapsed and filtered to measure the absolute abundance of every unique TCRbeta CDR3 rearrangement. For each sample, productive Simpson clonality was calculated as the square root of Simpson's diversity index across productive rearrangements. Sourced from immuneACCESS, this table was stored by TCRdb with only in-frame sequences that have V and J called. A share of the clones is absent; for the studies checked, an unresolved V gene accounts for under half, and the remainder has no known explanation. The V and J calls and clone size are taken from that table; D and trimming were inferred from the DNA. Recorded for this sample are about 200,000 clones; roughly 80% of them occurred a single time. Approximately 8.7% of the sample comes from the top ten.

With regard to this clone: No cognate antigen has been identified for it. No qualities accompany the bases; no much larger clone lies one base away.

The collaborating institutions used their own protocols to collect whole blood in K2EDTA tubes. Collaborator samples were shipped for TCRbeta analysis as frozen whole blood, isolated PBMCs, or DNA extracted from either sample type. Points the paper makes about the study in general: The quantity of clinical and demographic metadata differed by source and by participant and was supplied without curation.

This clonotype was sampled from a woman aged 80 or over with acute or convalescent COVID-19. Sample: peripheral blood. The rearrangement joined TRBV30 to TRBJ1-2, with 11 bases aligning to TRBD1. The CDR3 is CAWRRLRTGGRGYTF. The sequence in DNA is TGTGCCTGGAGACGCTTAAGGACAGGGGGCCGTGGCTACACCTTC. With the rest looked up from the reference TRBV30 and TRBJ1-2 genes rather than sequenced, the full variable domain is SQTIHQWPATLVQPVGSPLSLECTVEGTSNPNLYWYRQAAGRGLQLLFYSVGIGQISSEVPQNLSASRPQDRQFILSSKKLLLSDSGFYLCAWRRLRTGGRGYTFGSGTRLTVV.